This T cell receptor beta chain was recorded in a study of blood T cells in healthy people across ages. Broader study findings: Per million T cells, TCR beta diversity dropped about linearly as age rose. The unsorted PBMCs prevented any conclusive comparison of naive versus antigen-experienced cells.

In this sample, this clonotype turned up many times. Its antigen is unknown. The use of a sample-barcoded 5' primer and a J-beta primer mix characterized a second PCR of about 7 to 12 cycles. MiXCR, run by TCRdb on the 5' RACE reads, gives a single entry per CDR3 protein. The sample lists around 670,000 distinct CDR3 sequences, roughly 30% occurring once. The draw of peripheral blood yielded approximately 10 milliliters from each donor. Trimming at V came to 3 bases and at J to 6 bases, leaving 12 bases not matched to a gene. CDR1 and CDR2 from the germline V gene are SGDLS and YYNGEE. The CDR3 is 16 amino acids.

The chain uses TRBV9 and TRBJ2-3; 8 positions match TRBD2. This sequence originates from a woman aged 80 or over in good health. The source material was blood. The CDR3 sequence is CASSALTSAGGDTQYF. As DNA, the CDR3 is TGTGCCAGCAGCGCCCTGACTAGCGCCGGGGGGGATACGCAGTATTTT.